This T cell receptor beta chain was found in a study of T cell repertoires in cytomegalovirus infection. For the study at large: Alongside well-studied HLA-B-restricted CMV epitopes, recently identified HLA-C-restricted CMV epitopes were also used. Evidence of both CMV infection and a matching HLA type came from public TCR beta signatures.

This clonotype occurred a few times. The antigen remains unidentified. The CDR3 is 17 amino acids. The germline CDR1 and CDR2 sequences are SGHVT and SQSDAQ. Unmatched junction bases numbered 7, after V lost 5 bases and J lost 0 bases. TCRdb recomputed calls from the reads with MiXCR, one row per CDR3 protein. Among tens of thousands of distinct CDR3 sequences listed, approximately 46% were seen once. The receptor's source is a human donor in good health (CMV status not recorded). Some clones in this sample may be carry-over from other donors' samples. The input for sequencing was CD8+ T cells from cultured PBMCs, taken from culture after CMV antigen stimulation. V gene TRBV7-4 combines with J gene TRBJ1-6; 7 bases are a match to TRBD1. DNA for the CDR3: TGTGCCAGCAGCGACAGGGCGGTGGGCTCCTATAATTCACCCCTCCACTTT. Protein product: CASSDRAVGSYNSPLHF.